This TCR beta chain was documented in a study of OX40 agonist ivuxolimab in advanced cancers. Overall study context: As their treatment, patients were administered ivuxolimab, an agonistic anti-OX40 (CD134) antibody.

V lost 0 bases, J lost 3 bases, and 16 bases lay in between. The CDR3 runs to 16 residues. The germline gives CDR1 SGHRS, CDR2 YFSETQ. Findings and limits, study-wide: Among the lowest levels of clonal expansion were found in partial responders at 0.1-3.0 mg/kg.

Comment on this clone: Its antigen is currently unknown.

TCRdb keeps only in-frame clones here, not all; method: immunoSEQ multiplex PCR. There are around 20,000 clones in the sample; 84% occur only once, and under 55% lies in the top ten. This receptor was identified in an adult with an advanced solid tumor such as melanoma, head and neck, liver or kidney cancer. V and J are TRBV5-1 and TRBJ2-7; D is perhaps TRBD1 or TRBD2 (5 bases each). Sequencing used CD4+ or CD8+ T cells sorted from blood, obtained in a trial of the OX40 agonist ivuxolimab. CDR3 sequence: CASSLVVQGEGYEQYF. DNA of the CDR3: TGCGCCAGCAGCTTGGTTGTCCAGGGAGAGGGCTACGAGCAGTACTTC.